These T cell receptor beta chains were read from a single sample in a study of shared clonotypes between healthy human individuals. Assay: immunoSEQ multiplex PCR; the TCRdb copy retains only in-frame clones and omits some. This table has approximately 2.5 million clones, under 95% appearing once. Sequenced material: naive CD4+ T cells from PBMCs. The receptors come from a man younger than 35 in good health. Some clones in this sample may be carry-over from other donors' samples. The CDR3 runs from the conserved cysteine through the conserved F or W. A D gene is named only where the DNA matches it firmly. Rows give clone size only sometimes, using once, few, many, or a class for an expanded clone.

v_gene	j_gene	abundance	d_gene	CDR3nt	CDR3aa
TRBV5-3	TRBJ1-5	NA	NA	TGTGCCAGAAGCTTGATTTCGGGCACCAAGGCCAATCAGCCCCAGCATTTT	CARSLISGTKANQPQHF
TRBV6-1	TRBJ1-2	NA	NA	TGTGCCAGCAGTATTAGCAGGGCATCCATAGATGGCTACACCTTC	CASSISRASIDGYTF
TRBV9	TRBJ2-2	NA	NA	TGTGCCAGCAGCGTAGCACCCAGGGGGGAGCTGTTTTTT	CASSVAPRGELFF
TRBV5-4	TRBJ2-4	once	TRBD2	TGTGCCAGCAGCGTGAGACTAGCGGGAGGCCAGGACATTCAGTACTTC	CASSVRLAGGQDIQYF
TRBV29-1	TRBJ2-1	NA	TRBD2	TGCAGCGCCCGAAGCGGGGGGGGACCTTACAATGAGCAGTTCTTC	CSARSGGGPYNEQFF
TRBV4-1	TRBJ1-6	NA	NA	TGCGCCAGCAGCCAAGATTCGGGGACGAATAATTCACCCCTCCACTTT	CASSQDSGTNNSPLHF
TRBV2	TRBJ2-2	NA	TRBD1	TGTGCCAGCAGTGAAGCGCGGACAGGGGGCACCGGGGAGCTGTTTTTT	CASSEARTGGTGELFF
TRBV6-1	TRBJ2-7	NA	NA	TGTGCCAACGGAGAGAGAGCTACCTACGAGCAGTACTTC	CANGERATYEQYF
TRBV7-9	TRBJ1-1	NA	NA	TGTGCCAGCAGCCTAGCCGGGACAATCCGGGGTACTGAAGCTTTCTTT	CASSLAGTIRGTEAFF
TRBV10-3	TRBJ1-1	once	NA	TGTGCCATCAGTCGACACTTGAACACTGAAGCTTTCTTT	CAISRHLNTEAFF
TRBV12-2	TRBJ2-7	once	NA	TGTGCAAGTCGCTTAAGGGAGAACGAGCAGTACTTC	CASRLRENEQYF
TRBV28	TRBJ2-2	NA	NA	TGTGCCAGCAGGACTCCTCTCAACACCGGGGAGCTGTTTTTT	CASRTPLNTGELFF
TRBV19	TRBJ1-5	NA	NA	TGTGCCAGTAGTATTCGTGAGAATCAGCCCCAGCATTTT	CASSIRENQPQHF
TRBV28	TRBJ2-7	NA	NA	TGTGCCAGCAGTCTTCCAATGATCTACGAGCAGTACTTC	CASSLPMIYEQYF
TRBV4-1	TRBJ2-5	NA	TRBD2	TGCGCCAGCAGCTCACTGGCGGGAGGGGGGGAGACCCAGTACTTC	CASSSLAGGGETQYF
TRBV30	TRBJ2-2	once	NA	TGTGCCTGGACGATAGGATTCACCGGGGAGCTGTTTTTT	CAWTIGFTGELFF
TRBV2	TRBJ2-3	NA	NA	TGTGCCAGCAAAACAGGGGATACGCAGTATTTT	CASKTGDTQYF
TRBV5-5	TRBJ1-1	NA	NA	TGTGCCAGCAGCCCGGGAGGGGGACGGGTGAACACTGAAGCTTTCTTT	CASSPGGGRVNTEAFF
TRBV28	TRBJ1-4	NA	NA	TGTGCCAGCAGTCAAAGCAATGAAAAACTGTTTTTT	CASSQSNEKLFF
TRBV11-3	TRBJ2-1	NA	TRBD2	TGTGCCAGCAGCCCGGAGGGGAGGGTCTCCTACAATGAGCAGTTCTTC	CASSPEGRVSYNEQFF
TRBV28	TRBJ1-2	NA	TRBD1	TGTGCCGCAAGGGCGGGACAGGGGTGGGCTGGCTACACCTTC	CAARAGQGWAGYTF
TRBV7-9	TRBJ2-3	NA	NA	TGTGCCAGCAGCGTCGCCAGGGGACCCACAGATACGCAGTATTTT	CASSVARGPTDTQYF
TRBV10-2	TRBJ2-1	NA	TRBD2	TGCGGGGCGGGAGGGCCCTACAATGAGCAGTTCTTC	CGAGGPYNEQFF
TRBV6-7	TRBJ1-2	NA	NA	TGTGCCAGCAGTGTAGGTCACAGGGAATATAACTATGGCTACACCTTC	CASSVGHREYNYGYTF
TRBV2	TRBJ1-1	NA	TRBD1	TGTGCCAGCAGTGAAGCCCAGGGGAGGGGACAGGGGGCAATTAGCACTGAAGCTTTCTTT	CASSEAQGRGQGAISTEAFF
TRBV7-2	TRBJ1-2	NA	NA	TGTGCCAGCAGGAAGTCCAGGACAGAGAACTATGGCTACACCTTC	CASRKSRTENYGYTF
TRBV5-4	TRBJ1-2	NA	NA	TGTGCCAGCAGCTTGAGCCAGGGTGACTATGGCTACACCTTC	CASSLSQGDYGYTF
TRBV9	TRBJ2-1	NA	NA	TGTGCCAGCAGCACCGGAAGCCCGTTGTCCTACAATGAGCAGTTCTTC	CASSTGSPLSYNEQFF
TRBV27	TRBJ2-1	NA	NA	TGTGCCAGCAGCCGCCCGGGGAGCTCCTACAATGAGCAGTTCTTC	CASSRPGSSYNEQFF
TRBV5-1	TRBJ2-7	NA	NA	TGCGCCAGCAGCAGGGGATACGAGCAGTACTTC	CASSRGYEQYF
TRBV28	TRBJ2-3	NA	NA	TGTGCCAGCCCTACAAGCCGGACCCCATCCCCAGATACGCAGTATTTT	CASPTSRTPSPDTQYF
TRBV29-1	TRBJ1-2	NA	NA	TGCAGCGGAAGAGACCCAGGGACTGGCTACACCTTC	CSGRDPGTGYTF
TRBV15	TRBJ2-7	NA	TRBD1	TGTGCCACCAGCAGGGGACAGGGGTCCTACGAGCAGTACTTC	CATSRGQGSYEQYF
TRBV6-4	TRBJ2-1	NA	NA	TGTGCCAGCAGTGACTCGATTGGCCTAGTAGGGTTCAATGAGCAGTTCTTC	CASSDSIGLVGFNEQFF
TRBV29-1	TRBJ2-3	NA	NA	TGCAGCGTTTCCAGCACAGATACGCAGTATTTT	CSVSSTDTQYF
TRBV25-1	TRBJ2-7	NA	TRBD1	TGTGCCAGCAGGTTGGGACAGTCCTCCGAGCAGTACTTC	CASRLGQSSEQYF
TRBV28	TRBJ2-3	NA	TRBD2	TGTGCCTCAATACTAGCGGGAGGGGACCACAGGGATACGCAGTATTTT	CASILAGGDHRDTQYF
TRBV9	TRBJ2-5	once	NA	TGTGCCAGCAGCGGCGTATTGGGGGGTATAGAGACCCAGTACTTC	CASSGVLGGIETQYF
TRBV7-8	TRBJ2-1	NA	NA	TGTGCCAGCAGCTTAGAGGGACTCTCCTTTGTTAGTGAGCAGTTCTTC	CASSLEGLSFVSEQFF
TRBV30	TRBJ2-2	NA	NA	TGTGCCTGGGGGACGGACGGGGAGCTGTTTTTT	CAWGTDGELFF
TRBV28	TRBJ2-1	NA	NA	TGTGCCAGCAGTTATTATCCCGGGACATACTACAATGAGCAGTTCTTC	CASSYYPGTYYNEQFF
TRBV27	TRBJ1-2	NA	TRBD1	TGTGCCAGCAGTTTAAAAGTTCCGGGACAGGGGTATGGTGGCTACACCTTC	CASSLKVPGQGYGGYTF
TRBV6-5	TRBJ2-7	NA	NA	TGTGCCAGCAGTTACTCGATGAGGGGCTCCTACGAGCAGTACTTC	CASSYSMRGSYEQYF
TRBV7-3	TRBJ1-1	NA	NA	TGTGCCAGCAGCTTAGGGTTGTCGGGGAACACTGAAGCTTTCTTT	CASSLGLSGNTEAFF
TRBV6-1	TRBJ1-1	NA	NA	TGTGCCAGCAGTGAGGGGGTTAGCTGGCAAGCTTTCTTT	CASSEGVSWQAFF
TRBV25-1	TRBJ1-1	once	NA	TGTGCCAGCAGTGAATGGGGGGTGAACACTGAAGCTTTCTTT	CASSEWGVNTEAFF
TRBV11-2	TRBJ1-1	NA	NA	TGTGCCAGCAGCTTCCTGAGGGGGAACACTGAAGCTTTCTTT	CASSFLRGNTEAFF